This T cell receptor beta chain was captured by sequencing in a study of CD8+CD57+ T cells in acquired aplastic anemia. Study-level background: Sorted CD4+ and CD8+ cell DNA averaged about 3.5 ug. The study, taken as a whole, reports: Researchers reported that CD8+ Simpson's diversity was not significantly different in patients versus controls. Patients and controls shared approximately 30 CD8+ CDR3 sequences.

Selection for sequencing was limited to patients who had shown CD8+CD57+ cell expansion by flow cytometry. Patients, without exception, had severe acquired aplastic anemia. TCR beta VDJ and CDR3 profiles were obtained from a genomic DNA template. TCRdb reprocessed the reads via MiXCR and lists one record per CDR3 protein. The table lists 200,000 to 250,000 distinct CDR3 sequences, about 62% of them singletons. As concerns this clonotype: Its specificity is unknown.

Trimming cost V 8 bases and J 4 bases, with 3 bases left between them. This CDR3 is 10 amino acids long. The germline CDR1 and CDR2 sequences are LNHDA and SQIVND (reference sequence). The sequencing input was sorted CD4+, CD8+, or CD8+CD57+ T cells (not recorded which) from PBMCs. This clonotype originated in a human donor with aplastic anemia. The J gene is TRBJ2-1, the V gene TRBV19; D unresolved. The CDR3 region has the DNA TGTGCCAGTGGATACAATGAGCAGTTCTTC. Its translation: CASGYNEQFF.